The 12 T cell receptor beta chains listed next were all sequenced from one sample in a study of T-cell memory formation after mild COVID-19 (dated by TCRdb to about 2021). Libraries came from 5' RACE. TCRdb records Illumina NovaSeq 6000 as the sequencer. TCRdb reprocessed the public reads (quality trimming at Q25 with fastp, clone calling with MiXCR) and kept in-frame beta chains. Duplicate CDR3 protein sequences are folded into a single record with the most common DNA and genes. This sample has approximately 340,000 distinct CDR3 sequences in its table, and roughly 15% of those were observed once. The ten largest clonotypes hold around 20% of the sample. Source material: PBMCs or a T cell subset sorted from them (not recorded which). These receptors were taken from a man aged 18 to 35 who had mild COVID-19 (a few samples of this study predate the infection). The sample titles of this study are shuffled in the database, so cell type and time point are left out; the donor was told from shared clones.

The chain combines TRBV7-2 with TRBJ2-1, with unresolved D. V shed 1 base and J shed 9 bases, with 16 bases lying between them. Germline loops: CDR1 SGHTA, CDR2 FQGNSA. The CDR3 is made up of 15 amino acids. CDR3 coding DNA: TGTGCCAGCAGCTTAGTGGTAGGCCCCTCAGGTGAGCAGTTCTTC. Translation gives CASSLVVGPSGEQFF. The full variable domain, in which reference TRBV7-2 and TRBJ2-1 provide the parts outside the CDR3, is GAGVSQSPSNKVTEKGKDVELRCDPISGHTALYWYRQSLGQGLEFLIYFQGNSAPDKSGLPSDRFSAERTGGSVSTLTIQRTQQEDSAVYLCASSLVVGPSGEQFFGPGTRLTVL.

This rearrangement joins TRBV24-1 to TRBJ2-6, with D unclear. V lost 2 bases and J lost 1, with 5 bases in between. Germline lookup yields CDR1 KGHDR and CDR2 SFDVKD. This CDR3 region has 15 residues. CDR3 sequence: CATSDSRSGANVLTF. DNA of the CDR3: TGTGCCACCAGTGATTCGCGGTCTGGGGCCAACGTCCTGACTTTC.

For the CDR3, the DNA is TGTGCCAGCAGTTCTCGTAGCGCGCTTAAACCAGATACGCAGTATTTT. This sequence encodes CASSSRSALKPDTQYF. The genes are TRBV28 and TRBJ2-3, with D perhaps matching TRBD2 (5 bases). Trimming removed 4 bases at V and 4 bases at J, with 18 bases between. Germline CDR1 reads MDHEN; CDR2 reads SYDVKM. This CDR3 has 16 amino acids.

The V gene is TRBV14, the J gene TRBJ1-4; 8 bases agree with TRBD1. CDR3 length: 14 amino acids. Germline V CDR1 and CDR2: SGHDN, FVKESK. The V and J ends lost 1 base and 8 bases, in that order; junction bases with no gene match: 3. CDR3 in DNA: TGTGCCAGCAGCCAAGTGCAGGGGGCAGAAAAACTGTTTTTT. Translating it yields CASSQVQGAEKLFF. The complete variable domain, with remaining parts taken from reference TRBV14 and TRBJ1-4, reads EAGVTQFPSHSVIEKGQTVTLRCDPISGHDNLYWYRRVMGKEIKFLLHFVKESKQDESGMPNNRFLAERTGGTYSTLKVQPAELEDSGVYFCASSQVQGAEKLFFGSGTQLSVL.

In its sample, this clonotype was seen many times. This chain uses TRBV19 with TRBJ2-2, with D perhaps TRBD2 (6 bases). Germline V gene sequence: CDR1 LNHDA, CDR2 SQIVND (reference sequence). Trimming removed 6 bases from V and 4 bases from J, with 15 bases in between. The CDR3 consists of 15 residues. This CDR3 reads CASSRYRDSTGELFF. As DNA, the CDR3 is TGTGCCAGTAGCAGATACCGGGACTCCACCGGGGAGCTGTTTTTT.

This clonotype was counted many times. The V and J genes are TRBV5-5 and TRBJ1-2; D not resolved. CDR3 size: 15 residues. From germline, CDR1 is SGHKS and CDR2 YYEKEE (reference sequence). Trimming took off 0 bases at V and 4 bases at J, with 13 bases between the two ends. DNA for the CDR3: TGTGCCAGCAGCTTGGAAGAGGGCAGGAGCTATGGCTACACCTTC. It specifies CASSLEEGRSYGYTF.

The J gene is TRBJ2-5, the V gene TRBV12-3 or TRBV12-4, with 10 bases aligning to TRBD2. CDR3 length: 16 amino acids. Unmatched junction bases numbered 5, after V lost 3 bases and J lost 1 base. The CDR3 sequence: CASSFGVAGGQETQYF. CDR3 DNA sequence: TGTGCCAGCAGTTTTGGCGTAGCGGGGGGCCAAGAGACCCAGTACTTC.

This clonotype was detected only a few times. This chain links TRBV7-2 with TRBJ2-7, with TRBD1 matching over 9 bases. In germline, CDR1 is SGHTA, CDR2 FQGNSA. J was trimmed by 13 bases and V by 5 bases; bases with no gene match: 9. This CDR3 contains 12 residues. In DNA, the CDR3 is TGTGCCAGCAGCCACCGACCGGGACAGGGTTACTTC. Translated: CASSHRPGQGYF.

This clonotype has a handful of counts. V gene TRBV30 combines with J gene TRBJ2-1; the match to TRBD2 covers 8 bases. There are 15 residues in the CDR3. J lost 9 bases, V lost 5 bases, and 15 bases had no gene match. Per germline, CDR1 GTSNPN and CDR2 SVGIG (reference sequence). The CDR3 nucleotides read TGTGCCTGGCGTCGGGGGGGCGCGGCGGTTTCTGAGCAGTTCTTC. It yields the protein CAWRRGGAAVSEQFF.

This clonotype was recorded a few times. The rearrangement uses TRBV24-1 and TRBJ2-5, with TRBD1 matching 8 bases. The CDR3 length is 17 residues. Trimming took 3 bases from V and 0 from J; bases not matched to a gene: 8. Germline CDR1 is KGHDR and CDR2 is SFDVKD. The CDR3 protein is CATSDTGQGIHQETQYF. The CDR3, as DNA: TGTGCCACCAGTGATACAGGACAGGGAATACACCAAGAGACCCAGTACTTC.

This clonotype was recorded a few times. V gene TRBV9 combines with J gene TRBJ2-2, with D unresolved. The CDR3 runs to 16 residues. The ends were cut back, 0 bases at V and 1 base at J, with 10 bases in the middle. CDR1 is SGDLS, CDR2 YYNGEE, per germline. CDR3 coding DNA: TGTGCCAGCAGCGTAGGGACCGGAAAGAACACCGGGGAGCTGTTTTTT. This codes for CASSVGTGKNTGELFF.

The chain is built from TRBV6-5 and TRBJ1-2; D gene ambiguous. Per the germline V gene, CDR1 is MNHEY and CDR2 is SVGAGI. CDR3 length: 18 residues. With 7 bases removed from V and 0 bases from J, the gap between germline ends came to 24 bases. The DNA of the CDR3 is TGTGCCAGCACCTCCGAGGAGGAGGGCCGTCACTCTAACTATGGCTACACCTTC. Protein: CASTSEEEGRHSNYGYTF.